This is a list of T cell receptor beta chains from one sample in a study of T cells after yellow fever vaccination. TCRdb redid the calling of the 5' RACE reads with MiXCR, one entry per CDR3 protein. Here the sample spans under 700,000 distinct CDR3 sequences, less than 20% being singletons. The sequences come from PBMCs, collected 5 days after the first yellow fever vaccination. These TCRs come from a man between 18 and 29 years old who received the YFV17D yellow fever vaccine. Each CDR3 is given with its conserved first and last residue. D genes are given only for firm matches.

j_gene,v_gene,d_gene,CDR3aa
TRBJ2-1,TRBV12-3/TRBV12-4,.,CASSLADSGAEQFF
TRBJ2-5,TRBV29-1,.,CSAMPRDETQYF
TRBJ2-2,TRBV6-2/TRBV6-3,.,CASSYLGSASTGELFF
TRBJ2-5,TRBV7-2,.,CASSYQSSFQETQYF
TRBJ1-6,TRBV9,.,CASSVEHGNSPLHF
TRBJ2-5,TRBV28,.,CASSPIGQIQETQYF
TRBJ2-6,TRBV11-2,.,CASSRSGVRSGANVLTF
TRBJ2-2,TRBV5-6,.,CASNRRARTGELFF
TRBJ2-7,TRBV12-3/TRBV12-4,TRBD1,CASSETGTGYNEQYF
TRBJ2-7,TRBV5-5,.,CASSLAGTASSYEQYF
TRBJ2-1,TRBV4-1,TRBD2,CASSRLLAGVSYNEQFF
TRBJ1-2,TRBV10-3,.,CAIPTDGFYGYTF
TRBJ2-1,TRBV20-1,.,CSAGAGVTGWGYSFF
TRBJ2-3,TRBV4-2,.,CASSQRGVTDTQYF
TRBJ2-2,TRBV28,.,CASSLTPFRELFF
TRBJ1-2,TRBV5-5,.,CASSPAGENYGYTF
TRBJ1-5,TRBV12-3/TRBV12-4,.,CASSPANQPQHF
TRBJ2-3,TRBV4-2,TRBD1,CASSHLPGQGASDTQYF
TRBJ1-4,TRBV23-1,TRBD1,CASSRLGGDRGREKLFF
TRBJ1-3,TRBV4-3,.,CASSPGPTAGNTIYF
TRBJ1-1,TRBV14,.,CASSQGHEASFF
TRBJ1-2,TRBV20-1,.,CSARDRERRGLGGYTF
TRBJ1-1,TRBV18,.,CASSPASNTEAFF
TRBJ2-1,TRBV20-1,.,CSATPGGSEQFF
TRBJ1-4,TRBV6-1,TRBD1,CASSKPGQPNEKLFF
TRBJ2-7,TRBV24-1,.,CATSDCPYEQYF
TRBJ2-7,TRBV30,.,CAWSVGGVSYEQYF
TRBJ2-3,TRBV7-2,.,CASSFEGYGTQYF
TRBJ2-2,TRBV27,.,CAARTVGTGELFF
TRBJ2-7,TRBV12-3/TRBV12-4,TRBD1,CASSLVGQGFYEQYF
TRBJ1-1,TRBV10-3,.,CATVEQGLTEAFF
TRBJ2-2,TRBV19,.,CASRDGMATGELFF